Listed here are 18 T cell receptor beta chains from one sample, sequenced in a study of post-analysis software for immune sequencing data. Study-wide results and caveats: There were several TRBV segments more frequent in patients than controls, and TRBV5-6, TRBV5-1 and TRBV20-1 were among them.

cDNA libraries of TCR beta carried unique molecular identifiers. TCRdb independently ran MiXCR on the PCR reads; one entry per CDR3 protein. The sample lists about 810,000 distinct CDR3 sequences, around 53% occurring once. No cognate antigen is known for these TCRs. Sample: blood. The origin of the receptors is a girl aged 10 to 17 with multiple sclerosis.

The rearrangement joins TRBV20-1 to TRBJ1-5, with a tentative D call TRBD1 (6 bases). CDR1 is DFQATT, CDR2 SNEGSKA, per germline (reference sequence). With 0 bases removed from V and 2 bases from J, the gap between germline ends came to 20 bases. This CDR3 has 18 residues. Here the CDR3 DNA reads TGCAGTGCTAGAGATCGCACAGGGCCAAGGAAAGGCAATCAGCCCCAGCATTTT. Its translation is CSARDRTGPRKGNQPQHF.

The CDR3 DNA reads TGCAGTGCCACTACTAGCGAATCCTACGAGCAGTACTTC. Protein product: CSATTSESYEQYF. The rearrangement joins TRBV20-1 to TRBJ2-7; TRBD2 aligns across 7 bases. J was trimmed by 1 base and V by 6 bases; bases with no gene match: 6. CDR3 length equals 13 residues. Germline-derived CDR1 and CDR2 are DFQATT and SNEGSKA (reference sequence).

This chain joins TRBV4-2 and TRBJ1-6, with 10 bases lining up with TRBD1. V shed 4 bases and J 10 bases; nucleotides not matched to a gene: 4. CDR3 size: 14 residues. CDR1 is LGHNA and CDR2 is YNFKEQ in the germline V gene. The CDR3 loop reads CASSLGQGGSPLHF. CDR3 bases: TGTGCCAGCAGCCTCGGACAGGGGGGGTCACCCCTCCACTTT.

The chain joins TRBV7-3 to TRBJ1-6, with D perhaps matching TRBD1 (6 bases). The CDR3 contains 15 residues. Germline values: CDR1 SGHTA, CDR2 FQGTGA. Deletions cut 5 bases from V and 9 bases from J, with 17 bases between. The CDR3 nucleotides read TGTGCCAGCAGCCCCAAGGCAGGGGCGGGTTCACCCCTCCACTTT. Translation gives CASSPKAGAGSPLHF.

This clonotype has only one observation. The gene calls are TRBV4-1 and TRBJ1-1, with D tentatively TRBD1 (6 bases). Between the trimmed V and J ends, which lost 4 bases and 3 bases, there was a span of 15 bases. CDR3 length: 15 residues. The germline CDR1 and CDR2 sequences are MGHRA and YSYEKL. The CDR3 DNA is TGCGCCAGCAGCCGGCCGGGGGGGCTGGACACTGAAGCTTTCTTT. Protein: CASSRPGGLDTEAFF.

This clonotype was seen ten or more times. V usage is TRBV6-1 and J usage is TRBJ2-7; 8 nucleotides line up with TRBD1. Germline V gene sequence: CDR1 MNHNS, CDR2 SASEGT. CDR3 length: 13 amino acids. The V gene end was trimmed by 6 bases and the J gene end by 1 base; junction bases not matched to a gene: 2. The DNA of the CDR3 is TGTGCCAGCAGGGGGACAGGATCCTACGAGCAGTACTTC. Encoded protein: CASRGTGSYEQYF.

The sample holds one count of this clonotype. The rearrangement joins TRBV12-3 or TRBV12-4 to TRBJ1-5; possibly TRBD1 for D (5 bases). The CDR3 is made up of 12 amino acids. Trimming removed 5 bases from V and 7 bases from J, with 9 bases in between. Here the CDR3 reads CASSVRGQPQHF. CDR3 coding DNA: TGTGCCAGCAGTGTCCGGGGCCAGCCCCAGCATTTT.

This clonotype was seen just once. The chain employs TRBV7-8 and TRBJ2-2; 11 bases line up with TRBD1. This CDR3 is built from 17 residues. J gave up 4 bases and V 5 bases, and 9 bases lay outside the gene matches. Looked up from germline, CDR1 is SGHVS and CDR2 is FQNEAQ. The CDR3 DNA is TGTGCCAGCAGCGCGGGACAGGGGGGGCTGTTCACCGGGGAGCTGTTTTTT. Its translation is CASSAGQGGLFTGELFF. Full variable domain (remainder filled in from reference TRBV7-8 and TRBJ2-2): GAGVSQSPRYKVAKRGQDVALRCDPISGHVSLFWYQQALGQGPEFLTYFQNEAQLDKSGLPSDRFFAERPEGSVSTLKIQRTQQEDSAVYLCASSAGQGGLFTGELFFGEGSRLTVL.

This clonotype appeared a few times. The chain joins TRBV12-3 or TRBV12-4 to TRBJ2-7; 7 nucleotides match TRBD2. V was pared by 9 bases and J by 2 bases, with 10 bases of the junction left unmatched. The CDR3 consists of 14 residues. CDR3 bases: TGTGCCAGTATTCCAGCGGGGAAACCCTACGAGCAGTACTTC. Encoded protein: CASIPAGKPYEQYF.

The chain has TRBV2 and TRBJ2-3, with D perhaps matching TRBD2 (5 bases). The CDR3 is 13 residues long. Germline CDR1 is SNHLY and CDR2 is FYNNEI. Trimming left V 6 bases short and J 0 bases short, with 7 bases between. This chain's CDR3 is CASRLESTDTQYF. The CDR3, as DNA: TGTGCCAGCAGACTAGAGAGCACAGATACGCAGTATTTT.

This chain joins TRBV15 and TRBJ1-5; D call uncertain. Trimming cost V 0 bases and J 3 bases, with 9 bases left between them. Germline CDR1 reads LNHNV; CDR2 reads YYDKDF (reference sequence). The CDR3 contains 15 residues. The CDR3 DNA sequence: TGTGCCACCAGCAGAGATCTCGAGACCAATCAGCCCCAGCATTTT. It codes for CATSRDLETNQPQHF.

This clonotype was detected only a few times. The V and J genes are TRBV25-1 and TRBJ1-1, with D unresolved. The CDR3 loop spans 13 amino acids. The V gene's germline CDR1 is MGHDK and CDR2 SYGVNS. The V gene lost 5 bases and the J gene lost 8 bases, with 15 bases spanning the gap. CDR3 residues: CASSIRGPLEAFF. CDR3 in DNA: TGTGCCAGCAGTATTAGAGGCCCCCTAGAAGCTTTCTTT. Full variable domain (remainder filled in from reference TRBV25-1 and TRBJ1-1): EADIYQTPRYLVIGTGKKITLECSQTMGHDKMYWYQQDPGMELHLIHYSYGVNSTEKGDLSSESTVSRIRTEHFPLTLESARPSHTSQYLCASSIRGPLEAFFGQGTRLTVV.

In its sample, this clonotype was seen once. The chain has TRBV9 and TRBJ2-7; D is possibly TRBD2 (6 bases). Germline V CDR1 and CDR2: SGDLS, YYNGEE. The CDR3 covers 18 residues. V was cut by 1 base and J by 5 bases, with 25 bases left in between. The CDR3 loop reads CASSVSKVRGKGRDEQYF. In DNA, the CDR3 is TGTGCCAGCAGCGTATCCAAAGTCCGGGGGAAAGGACGCGACGAGCAGTACTTC.

The chain links TRBV7-7 to TRBJ2-7; D assignment may be TRBD1 or TRBD2 (5 bases each). In germline, CDR1 is SSHAT, CDR2 FNYEAQ (reference sequence). This CDR3 region has 13 residues. CDR3 nucleotides: TGTCGCCGGAGGCAGGGAAACTCCTACGAGCAGTACTTC. It specifies CRRRQGNSYEQYF.

The chain links TRBV3-1 to TRBJ2-1; possibly TRBD1 for D (6 bases). Germline V gene lookup returns CDR1 LGHDT and CDR2 YNNKEL (reference sequence). The CDR3 has 13 amino acids. Trimming stripped 1 base from V and 8 bases from J, with 9 bases between. The CDR3 loop is CASSQAWGHEQFF. The CDR3 bases are TGTGCCAGCAGCCAAGCTTGGGGGCATGAGCAGTTCTTC.

This clonotype has at least ten counts. The chain joins TRBV10-3 to TRBJ2-6; D tentatively fits TRBD1 or TRBD2 (5 bases each). This CDR3 is built from 15 residues. The germline V and J ends were trimmed by 7 bases and 2 bases, with 12 bases remaining between them. Germline CDR1 ENHRY, CDR2 SYGVKD. In DNA, the CDR3 is TGTGCCATCACTCCCGAGGGGACTGGGGCCAACGTCCTGACTTTC. It yields the protein CAITPEGTGANVLTF.

This chain uses TRBV20-1 with TRBJ2-3, with 11 bases fitting TRBD2. Germline assignment: CDR1 DFQATT and CDR2 SNEGSKA (reference sequence). Trimming cost V 2 bases and J 6 bases; bases outside gene matches: 7. CDR3 size: 15 residues. The DNA of the CDR3 is TGCAGTGCTAGAAAGGGACTAGCGGCAAGCGATACGCAGTATTTT. Translation gives CSARKGLAASDTQYF.

This sequence joins TRBV7-2 and TRBJ2-7; no firm D call. V gave up 7 bases and J gave up 7 bases, with 17 bases separating them. This CDR3 is built from 13 residues. The germline V gene encodes CDR1 SGHTA and CDR2 FQGNSA. CDR3 nucleotide sequence: TGTGCCAGCAAGGGCAGGCTATACAATGAGCAGTACTTC. Protein: CASKGRLYNEQYF.